Listed below are T cell receptor beta chains from one sample, sequenced in a study of post-analysis software for immune sequencing data. TCRdb processed the PCR reads anew with MiXCR; each CDR3 protein has one entry. The sample includes approximately 690,000 distinct CDR3 sequences, 59% of them seen just once. Specimen: blood. The origin of the receptors is a girl aged 2 to 10 with multiple sclerosis. Both conserved end residues are part of each CDR3. A D gene is named only where the DNA matches it firmly. Part of the rows lack a size; the others show once, few, many or a class for expanded clones.

CDR3 protein | CDR3 DNA | J gene | V gene | clone size | D gene
CASSTRTGRLINNEKLFF | TGTGCCAGCAGCACCCGGACAGGGCGCCTAATCAATAATGAAAAACTGTTTTTT | TRBJ1-4 | TRBV7-9 | . | TRBD1
CASSYLGQGVYEQYF | TGTGCCAGCAGTTACCTAGGACAGGGCGTCTACGAGCAGTACTTC | TRBJ2-7 | TRBV6-6 | few | TRBD1
CASSRGPGLAGGNTGELFF | TGTGCCAGCAGTCGAGGCCCGGGACTAGCGGGGGGGAACACCGGGGAGCTGTTTTTT | TRBJ2-2 | TRBV12-3/TRBV12-4 | . | TRBD2
CASSGRTSGRVNEQFF | TGTGCCAGCAGTGGTAGGACTAGCGGGAGGGTGAATGAGCAGTTCTTC | TRBJ2-1 | TRBV6-1 | . | TRBD2
CASSYEGSAEQFF | TGTGCCAGCAGTTACGAGGGAAGCGCTGAGCAGTTCTTC | TRBJ2-1 | TRBV6-5 | few | .
CASSFAALETQYF | TGTGCCAGCAGCTTCGCGGCGTTGGAGACCCAGTACTTC | TRBJ2-5 | TRBV12-3/TRBV12-4 | . | .
CASSLTGARDTQYF | TGTGCCAGCAGCTTGACAGGGGCGCGAGATACGCAGTATTTT | TRBJ2-3 | TRBV7-3 | . | TRBD1
CAISEGQPAKNIQYF | TGTGCCATCAGTGAAGGCCAGCCAGCCAAAAACATTCAGTACTTC | TRBJ2-4 | TRBV10-3 | . | .
CASSSGTSGGFSYNEQFF | TGCGCCAGCAGCTCTGGGACTAGCGGGGGTTTCTCCTACAATGAGCAGTTCTTC | TRBJ2-1 | TRBV5-1 | few | TRBD2
CASSSVNNEQFF | TGCGCCAGCAGCTCCGTAAACAATGAGCAGTTCTTC | TRBJ2-1 | TRBV5-1 | few | .
CASSLGGQGLYEQYF | TGTGCCAGCAGCTTAGGGGGACAGGGTCTCTACGAGCAGTACTTC | TRBJ2-7 | TRBV7-2 | many | TRBD1
CASSQVDMGLAGGNEQYF | TGCGCCAGCAGCCAAGTCGATATGGGACTAGCGGGAGGAAACGAGCAGTACTTC | TRBJ2-7 | TRBV4-1 | many | TRBD2
CASSGTSETQYF | TGTGCCAGCAGTGGGACTAGCGAGACCCAGTACTTC | TRBJ2-5 | TRBV28 | . | TRBD2
CASSIGITEAFF | TGTGCCAGTAGTATAGGGATTACTGAAGCTTTCTTT | TRBJ1-1 | TRBV19 | few | .
CASSYGVLQETQYF | TGTGCCAGCAGTTACGGTGTACTCCAAGAGACCCAGTACTTC | TRBJ2-5 | TRBV6-5 | . | .
CASSDPVQHSTDTQYF | TGTGCCAGCAGCGATCCCGTCCAGCATAGCACAGATACGCAGTATTTT | TRBJ2-3 | TRBV6-6 | . | .
CASSPRSYEQYF | TGTGCCAGCAGTCCCCGCTCCTACGAGCAGTACTTC | TRBJ2-7 | TRBV7-9 | many | .
CASSLGGRGRTEAFF | TGTGCCAGCAGCTTAGGGGGCAGGGGGCGGACTGAAGCTTTCTTT | TRBJ1-1 | TRBV11-2 | . | TRBD1
CASSYSIAGANEQFF | TGTGCCAGCAGTTACTCGATAGCAGGGGCCAATGAGCAGTTCTTC | TRBJ2-1 | TRBV6-5 | . | .
CAISEGDNYNEQFF | TGTGCCATCAGTGAAGGGGACAATTACAATGAGCAGTTCTTC | TRBJ2-1 | TRBV10-3 | few | .
CASSAEGDIQYF | TGTGCCAGCAGCGCAGAGGGTGACATTCAGTACTTC | TRBJ2-4 | TRBV11-2 | . | .
CSVVSGKAFF | TGCAGCGTTGTATCGGGAAAAGCTTTCTTT | TRBJ1-1 | TRBV29-1 | once | .
CASSRIPGQHNEQFF | TGCGCCAGCTCACGAATTCCGGGACAACACAATGAGCAGTTCTTC | TRBJ2-1 | TRBV18 | . | .
CASSLMWVRPSVYNEQFF | TGTGCCAGCAGTTTAATGTGGGTTAGGCCTAGCGTTTACAATGAGCAGTTCTTC | TRBJ2-1 | TRBV12-3/TRBV12-4 | . | .
CASTRSSYEQYF | TGTGCCAGCACCAGGAGCTCCTACGAGCAGTACTTC | TRBJ2-7 | TRBV6-1 | few | .
CSVNGLAEGQETQYF | TGCAGCGTGAACGGACTAGCGGAAGGCCAAGAGACCCAGTACTTC | TRBJ2-5 | TRBV29-1 | . | TRBD2
CSVGDNSPRHF | TGCAGCGTCGGGGACAACTCACCCCGCCACTTT | TRBJ1-6 | TRBV29-1 | . | .
CASSESGTASYNEQFF | TGCGCCAGCAGCGAATCCGGGACAGCCTCCTACAATGAGCAGTTCTTC | TRBJ2-1 | TRBV5-1 | few | TRBD1
CARFRQGKANYGYTF | TGTGCCCGCTTCCGACAGGGAAAAGCTAACTATGGCTACACCTTC | TRBJ1-2 | TRBV12-3/TRBV12-4 | . | TRBD1
CASSQAPYAYGDYGYTF | TGTGCCAGCAGCCAAGCTCCTTACGCCTACGGGGACTATGGCTACACCTTC | TRBJ1-2 | TRBV3-1 | . | .
CASTDTKDGYTF | TGTGCCAGTACGGACACGAAAGATGGCTACACCTTC | TRBJ1-2 | TRBV7-9 | . | .
CASSQTTDDYGYTF | TGCGCCAGCAGCCAGACGACAGACGACTATGGCTACACCTTC | TRBJ1-2 | TRBV5-1 | . | .
CATLGKASGGNTQYF | TGTGCCACCCTCGGAAAGGCTAGCGGGGGGAATACGCAGTATTTT | TRBJ2-3 | TRBV15 | . | TRBD2
CASSQRTTYNEQFF | TGCGCCAGCAGCCAACGGACTACCTACAATGAGCAGTTCTTC | TRBJ2-1 | TRBV4-1 | . | .
CAISDGGRAYEQYF | TGTGCCATCAGTGATGGGGGAAGAGCGTACGAGCAGTACTTC | TRBJ2-7 | TRBV10-3 | few | .
CASSARDRGNYGYTF | TGTGCCAGCAGTGCCCGGGACAGGGGTAACTATGGCTACACCTTC | TRBJ1-2 | TRBV6-5 | . | TRBD1
CSAITDRSAYEQYF | TGCAGTGCTATCACGGACAGGAGCGCCTACGAGCAGTACTTC | TRBJ2-7 | TRBV20-1 | . | TRBD1
CASSHQETQYF | TGTGCCAGCAGCCACCAAGAGACCCAGTACTTC | TRBJ2-5 | TRBV5-1 | many | .
CSLGTTRNEQFF | TGCAGCCTTGGGACCACCCGGAATGAGCAGTTCTTC | TRBJ2-1 | TRBV29-1 | . | .
CASSSLAEDEQFF | TGCGCCAGCAGCTCTCTAGCGGAGGATGAGCAGTTCTTC | TRBJ2-1 | TRBV5-1 | few | TRBD2
CASSLRKKVETQYF | TGTGCCAGCAGCTTACGGAAAAAGGTGGAGACCCAGTACTTC | TRBJ2-5 | TRBV13 | . | .
CASSEQGQSYEQYF | TGTGCCAGCAGTGAACAGGGCCAATCCTACGAGCAGTACTTC | TRBJ2-7 | TRBV2 | . | .
CASSLVELELETQYF | TGTGCCAGCAGTTTAGTAGAGTTGGAGCTAGAGACCCAGTACTTC | TRBJ2-5 | TRBV12-3/TRBV12-4 | . | .
CASSLLTRSLSRGYTF | TGTGCCAGCAGCTTATTGACCCGGTCGCTCTCTCGGGGCTACACCTTC | TRBJ1-2 | TRBV7-2 | . | .
CSGRDRGNTEAFF | TGCAGCGGCCGGGACAGGGGAAACACTGAAGCTTTCTTT | TRBJ1-1 | TRBV29-1 | few | TRBD1
CASSPTSTWGNEQFF | TGCGCCAGCAGCCCGACGTCCACCTGGGGCAATGAGCAGTTCTTC | TRBJ2-1 | TRBV5-1 | once | .
CASSQVQGRDRTEAFF | TGTGCCAGCAGCCAGGTACAGGGAAGGGATCGCACTGAAGCTTTCTTT | TRBJ1-1 | TRBV3-1 | . | .
CASSPRGWNEQFF | TGTGCCAGCAGTCCGCGGGGCTGGAATGAGCAGTTCTTC | TRBJ2-1 | TRBV12-3/TRBV12-4 | . | .
CASSHRFDQGSYNSPLHF | TGTGCCAGCAGCCACCGTTTCGACCAGGGCTCCTATAATTCACCCCTCCACTTT | TRBJ1-6 | TRBV11-2 | . | .
CSVETGTTQGIPYEQYF | TGCAGCGTTGAAACGGGGACCACACAGGGGATCCCCTACGAGCAGTACTTC | TRBJ2-7 | TRBV29-1 | . | TRBD1
CASSSSLSSGTTQYF | TGTGCCAGCAGTTCCTCTTTATCTAGCGGGACTACGCAGTACTTC | TRBJ2-7 | TRBV12-3/TRBV12-4 | . | TRBD2
CASSWFGWDTEAFF | TGTGCCAGCAGCTGGTTCGGATGGGACACTGAAGCTTTCTTT | TRBJ1-1 | TRBV5-6 | . | .
CASTGAPIGGNEQFF | TGTGCCAGCACGGGGGCCCCCATTGGAGGCAATGAGCAGTTCTTC | TRBJ2-1 | TRBV6-5 | once | .
CASSTRGTNYSYTF | TGTGCCAGCAGCACCCGGGGCACTAACTATAGCTACACCTTC | TRBJ1-2 | TRBV9 | few | .
CSVRPSPGQGSQPQHF | TGCAGTGTTAGACCGTCACCCGGACAGGGAAGTCAGCCCCAGCATTTT | TRBJ1-5 | TRBV20-1 | . | TRBD1